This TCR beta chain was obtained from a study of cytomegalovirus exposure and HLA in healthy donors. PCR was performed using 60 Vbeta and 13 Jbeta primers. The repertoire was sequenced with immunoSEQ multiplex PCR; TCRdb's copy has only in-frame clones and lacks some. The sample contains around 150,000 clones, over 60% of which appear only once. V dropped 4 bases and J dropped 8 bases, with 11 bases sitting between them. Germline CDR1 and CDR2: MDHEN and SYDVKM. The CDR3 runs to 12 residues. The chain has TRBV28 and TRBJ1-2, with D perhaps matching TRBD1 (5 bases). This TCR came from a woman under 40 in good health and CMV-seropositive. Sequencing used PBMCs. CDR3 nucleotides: TGTGCCAGCAGTTGGGGGGGTTACGGCTACACCTTC. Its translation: CASSWGGYGYTF.